A single sample gave rise to the 20 T cell receptor beta chains below, sequenced in a study of a mutant IDH1 vaccine in newly diagnosed glioma. Time point defined: baseline, week 1 (first vaccination visit). The treatment here: pre-vaccination baseline after standard-of-care therapy. The assay was immunoSEQ multiplex PCR, and TCRdb's table has in-frame clones only and misses some. The sample consists of 90,000 to 100,000 clones, 70% to 90% of them appearing once. The specimen was PBMCs, collected from a glioma patient treated with radiotherapy, temozolomide or both. The receptor set was obtained from a woman aged 50 to 65 with glioma.

The chain employs TRBV4-1 and TRBJ2-3, with D possibly TRBD1 on 5 matching bases. Germline CDR1 is MGHRA and CDR2 is YSYEKL. With 2 bases removed from V and 4 bases from J, the gap between germline ends came to 13 bases. The CDR3 loop spans 15 amino acids. CDR3 amino acids: CASSQTGLGADTQYF. The DNA of the CDR3 is TGCGCCAGCAGCCAAACCGGCCTAGGGGCAGATACGCAGTATTTT.

CDR3 protein: CASSAGRAPYNEQFF. As DNA, the CDR3 is TGTGCCAGCAGCGCAGGGAGGGCCCCCTACAATGAGCAGTTCTTC. The chain combines TRBV9 with TRBJ2-1, with 7 bases aligning to TRBD2. CDR1 and CDR2 (germline): SGDLS, YYNGEE. The CDR3 contains 15 residues. V trimming: 3 bases; J trimming: 2 bases; junction bases outside the gene matches: 5.

CDR3 residues: CASSPAQVAVSYEQYF. CDR3 DNA sequence: TGTGCCAGCTCTCCCGCCCAGGTAGCAGTCTCCTACGAGCAGTACTTC. The gene calls are TRBV18 and TRBJ2-7; D not resolved. The CDR3 has 16 amino acids. Looked up from germline, CDR1 is KGHSH and CDR2 is LQKENI. Trimming took 6 bases from V and 0 from J, leaving 18 bases between them.

The genes are TRBV5-1 and TRBJ2-1, with TRBD2 matching 10 bases. Trimming cost V 3 bases and J 13 bases; bases outside gene matches: 7. This CDR3 comprises 13 residues. Germline CDR1 is SGHRS and CDR2 is YFSETQ. The DNA for the CDR3 is TGCGCCAGCAGCTCTCAGCGGGAGGGCCCTCAGTTCTTC. Protein product: CASSSQREGPQFF.

This chain connects TRBV5-6 to TRBJ1-5; 7 bases map to TRBD1. Germline-derived CDR1 and CDR2 are SGHDT and YYEEEE. This CDR3 region has 15 residues. The V segment lost 8 bases and the J segment 4 bases; nucleotides outside the gene matches: 12. CDR3 sequence reads: CARTAGQDTNQPQHF. CDR3 sequence (DNA): TGTGCCAGAACCGCAGGACAGGACACTAATCAGCCCCAGCATTTT. Using reference TRBV5-6 and TRBJ1-5 for the parts outside the CDR3, the full variable domain is DAGVTQSPTHLIKTRGQQVTLRCSPKSGHDTVSWYQQALGQGPQFIFQYYEEEERQRGNFPDRFSGHQFPNYSSELNVNALLLGDSALYLCARTAGQDTNQPQHFGDGTRLSIL.

This chain connects TRBV20-1 to TRBJ2-3; D is undetermined. There are 11 residues in the CDR3. Trimming cost V 3 bases and J 5 bases, with 6 bases left between them. The germline V gene has CDR1 DFQATT and CDR2 SNEGSKA (reference sequence). CDR3 nucleotide sequence: TGCAGTGCTAGGACGGAAGATACGCAGTATTTT. Residues: CSARTEDTQYF.

This chain uses TRBV2 with TRBJ1-6, with a weak D call TRBD1 (5 bases). Looked up from germline, CDR1 is SNHLY and CDR2 is FYNNEI. Trimming stripped 6 bases from V and 5 bases from J, with 5 bases between. The CDR3 runs to 12 residues. The CDR3 nucleotides read TGTGCCAGCAGGACAGATAATTCACCCCTCCACTTT. It codes for CASRTDNSPLHF.

Remarks on this clone: An end of the junction differs from the germline gene, which may be a read error. This chain joins TRBV28 and TRBJ1-5, with a possible D match to TRBD1 (6 bases). The CDR3 length is 12 residues. Germline V lookup: CDR1 MDHEN, CDR2 SYDVKM. The CDR3 bases are TGTGCCAGCAGTTCATGGGGGGCGACAGCCCTGTTT. This gives the protein CASSSWGATALF.

V and J are TRBV9 and TRBJ2-7, with a tentative D call TRBD2 (6 bases). The CDR3 totals 14 residues. V lost 2 bases and J lost 7, with 16 bases in between. From germline, CDR1 is SGDLS and CDR2 YYNGEE. In DNA, the CDR3 is TGTGCCAGCAGCGTCGGGGACTCCCCGTGGGAGCAGTACTTC. The encoded protein is CASSVGDSPWEQYF. Drawing the rest from reference TRBV9 and TRBJ2-7, the complete variable domain is DSGVTQTPKHLITATGQRVTLRCSPRSGDLSVYWYQQSLDQGLQFLIQYYNGEERAKGNILERFSAQQFPDLHSELNLSSLELGDSALYFCASSVGDSPWEQYFGPGTRLTVT.

This clone has only a few counts. The chain joins TRBV5-6 to TRBJ1-5; 8 bases line up with TRBD1. CDR1 and CDR2 from the germline V gene are SGHDT and YYEEEE. CDR3 length: 12 residues. The V segment lost 4 bases and the J segment 14 bases; nucleotides outside the gene matches: 8. CDR3: CASSRNRGIEHF. CDR3 sequence (DNA): TGTGCCAGCAGCAGAAACAGGGGGATAGAGCATTTT.

The CDR3 here is CASTSRASNTGELFF. The CDR3 bases are TGTGCCAGCACCAGCCGGGCTTCGAACACCGGGGAGCTGTTTTTT. The chain couples TRBV7-9 to TRBJ2-2, with unresolved D. V was pared by 7 bases and J by 0 bases, with 12 bases between. The CDR3 spans 15 residues. Per the germline V gene, CDR1 is SEHNR and CDR2 is FQNEAQ (reference sequence). Based on the CDR3 plus reference TRBV7-9 and TRBJ2-2, the full variable domain is DTGVSQNPRHKITKRGQNVTFRCDPISEHNRLYWYRQTLGQGPEFLTYFQNEAQLEKSRLLSDRFSAERPKGSFSTLEIQRTEQGDSAMYLCASTSRASNTGELFFGEGSRLTVL.

The gene calls are TRBV5-5 and TRBJ2-3; D unclear. V lost 0 bases and J 8 bases, leaving 13 bases between the germline ends. This CDR3 has 14 residues. CDR1 is SGHKS and CDR2 is YYEKEE in the germline V gene (reference sequence). CDR3 coding DNA: TGTGCCAGCAGCTTGGAAGTAAGAGATGGTACGCAGTATTTT. Its translation: CASSLEVRDGTQYF.

The J gene is TRBJ1-6, the V gene TRBV30, with a possible D match to TRBD1 (5 bases). With 5 bases removed from V and 8 bases from J, the gap between germline ends came to 16 bases. The CDR3 consists of 14 residues. The germline gives CDR1 GTSNPN, CDR2 SVGIG (reference sequence). CDR3 protein: CAWGLGGVYSPLHF. The CDR3 DNA is TGTGCCTGGGGGCTAGGAGGGGTGTATTCACCCCTCCACTTT.

The gene calls are TRBV28 and TRBJ2-1; TRBD2 aligns across 7 bases. CDR1 is MDHEN and CDR2 is SYDVKM in the germline V gene. This CDR3 contains 14 residues. J was trimmed by 8 bases and V by 2 bases; bases with no gene match: 6. This CDR3 reads CASSLDGSGDEQFF. DNA of the CDR3: TGTGCCAGCAGTTTAGACGGGAGCGGGGATGAGCAGTTCTTC. Using reference TRBV28 and TRBJ2-1 for the parts outside the CDR3, the full variable domain is DVKVTQSSRYLVKRTGEKVFLECVQDMDHENMFWYRQDPGLGLRLIYFSYDVKMKEKGDIPEGYSVSREKKERFSLILESASTNQTSMYLCASSLDGSGDEQFFGPGTRLTVL.

The V and J genes are TRBV7-9 and TRBJ2-7; no clear D gene. This CDR3 comprises 14 residues. The V gene's germline CDR1 is SEHNR and CDR2 FQNEAQ (reference sequence). Trimming removed 5 bases from V and 4 bases from J, with 15 bases in between. The CDR3 sequence: CASSAQVPGYEQYF. The CDR3 coding sequence is TGTGCCAGCAGCGCGCAGGTTCCTGGGTACGAGCAGTACTTC.

With regard to this clone: A read error may account for a junction end that differs from germline. V usage is TRBV4-2 and J usage is TRBJ2-1, with 7 bases lining up with TRBD2. There are 16 residues in the CDR3. Germline V gene data show CDR1 as LGHNA and CDR2 as YNFKEQ. The CDR3: CASRQGGGSENNEQFF. The CDR3 nucleotides are TGTGCCAGCCGCCAAGGAGGCGGGAGCGAGAACAATGAGCAGTTCTTC.

This chain joins TRBV7-6 and TRBJ2-7, with 7 nucleotides matching TRBD2. Germline V CDR1 and CDR2: SGHVS, FNYEAQ. V shed 5 bases, J shed 4 bases, and the junction held 8 bases outside the gene matches. The CDR3 length is 14 residues. The chain's CDR3 is CASSPPSGVYEQYF. DNA of the CDR3: TGTGCCAGCAGCCCACCCAGCGGGGTATACGAGCAGTACTTC.

The genes are TRBV11-2 and TRBJ2-7, with a possible D match to TRBD2 (7 bases). This CDR3 is built from 14 residues. Between the trimmed V and J ends, which lost 1 base and 5 bases, there was a span of 12 bases. Germline CDR1 reads SGHAT; CDR2 reads FQNNGV. CDR3 in amino acids: CASSLVRGRNEQYF. The CDR3 DNA sequence: TGTGCCAGCAGCTTAGTGCGGGGGCGGAACGAGCAGTACTTC.

This clone was seen a single time. This chain connects TRBV6-5 to TRBJ1-6; no clear D. The V and J ends lost 0 bases and 8 bases respectively, with 14 bases between them. The CDR3 extends over 16 amino acids. Germline V gene data show CDR1 as MNHEY and CDR2 as SVGAGI. The CDR3 sequence: CASSYSRWLGDSPLHF. For the CDR3, the DNA is TGTGCCAGCAGTTACTCGAGATGGCTTGGTGATTCACCCCTCCACTTT.

This clone has only one observation. The V gene is TRBV5-1, the J gene TRBJ1-1; D is unresolved. Trimming left V 0 bases short and J 0 bases short, with 3 bases between. The CDR3 loop spans 13 amino acids. Per the germline V gene, CDR1 is SGHRS and CDR2 is YFSETQ. CDR3 coding DNA: TGCGCCAGCAGCTTGGTGGTGAACACTGAAGCTTTCTTT. This translates into CASSLVVNTEAFF.